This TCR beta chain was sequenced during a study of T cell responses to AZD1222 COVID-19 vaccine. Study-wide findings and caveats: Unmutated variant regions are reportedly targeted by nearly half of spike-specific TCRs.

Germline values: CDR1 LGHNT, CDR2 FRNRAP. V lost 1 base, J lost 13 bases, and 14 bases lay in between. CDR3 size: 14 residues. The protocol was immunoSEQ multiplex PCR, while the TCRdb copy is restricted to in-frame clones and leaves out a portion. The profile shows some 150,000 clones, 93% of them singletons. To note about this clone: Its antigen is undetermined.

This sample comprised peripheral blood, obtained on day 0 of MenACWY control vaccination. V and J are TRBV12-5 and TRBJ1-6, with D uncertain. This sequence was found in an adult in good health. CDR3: CASGLAAPVSPLHF. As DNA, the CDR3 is TGTGCTAGTGGTTTGGCCGCCCCGGTTTCGCCCCTCCACTTT.